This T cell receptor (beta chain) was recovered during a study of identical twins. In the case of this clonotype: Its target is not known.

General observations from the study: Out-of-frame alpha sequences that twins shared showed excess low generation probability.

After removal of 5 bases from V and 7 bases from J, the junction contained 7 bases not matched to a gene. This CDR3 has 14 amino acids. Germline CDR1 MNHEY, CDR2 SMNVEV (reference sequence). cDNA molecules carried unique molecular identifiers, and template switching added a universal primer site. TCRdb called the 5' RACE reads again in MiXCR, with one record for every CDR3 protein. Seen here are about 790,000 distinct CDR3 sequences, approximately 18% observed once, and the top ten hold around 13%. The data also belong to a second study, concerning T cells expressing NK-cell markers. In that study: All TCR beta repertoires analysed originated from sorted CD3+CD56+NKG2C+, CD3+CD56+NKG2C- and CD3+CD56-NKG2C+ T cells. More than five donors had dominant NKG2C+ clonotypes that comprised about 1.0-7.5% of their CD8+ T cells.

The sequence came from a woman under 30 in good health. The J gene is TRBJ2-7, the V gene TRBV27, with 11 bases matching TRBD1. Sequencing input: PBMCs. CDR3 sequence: CASSRTGGLREQYF. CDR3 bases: TGTGCCAGCAGTCGGACAGGGGGCCTCCGGGAGCAGTACTTC.